The T cell receptor beta chain under discussion was sequenced for a study of OX40 agonist ivuxolimab in advanced cancers. Trimming cost V 1 base and J 4 bases; bases outside gene matches: 3. Looked up from germline, CDR1 is SGHVS and CDR2 is FQNEAQ. The CDR3 length is 14 residues. Data came from immunoSEQ multiplex PCR; TCRdb stores just in-frame clones and leaves some out. The data show about 16,000 clones, almost 85% seen once. The J gene is TRBJ1-1, the V gene TRBV7-8; 7 bases fit TRBD1. This receptor was taken from an adult with an advanced solid tumor such as melanoma, head and neck, liver or kidney cancer. Specimen: CD4+ or CD8+ T cells sorted from blood, collected in a trial of the OX40 agonist ivuxolimab. CDR3 in DNA: TGTGCCAGCAGCTTAGTGGGACAGCGCACTGAAGCTTTCTTT. Protein: CASSLVGQRTEAFF.